This TCR beta chain was obtained from a study of vaccination and CD4 T cells after COVID-19. V dropped 1 base and J dropped 5; count of bases not matched to a gene: 6. CDR1 GTSNPN and CDR2 SVGIG come from the germline V gene (reference sequence). This CDR3 region has 14 residues. Treatment denoted: approximately 9-day PBMC culture with coronavirus spike peptide pools or control peptides (ViraFEST assay). This clonotype is large within its sample. The antigen is not known. Cultured CD4+ T-cell DNA underwent Oncomine TCR Beta short-read sequencing. It was from cultured CD4+ T cells that genomic DNA was extracted. TCRdb reprocessed the PCR reads with MiXCR, giving one entry per CDR3 protein. The table has under 25,000 distinct CDR3 sequences, around 52% seen once; the top ten hold approximately 7.5%.

This chain connects TRBV30 to TRBJ2-3; the match to TRBD2 covers 7 bases. The receptor was isolated from a human donor who had recovered from COVID-19. Source material: CD4+ T cells from blood, cultured in vitro. CDR3 in amino acids: CAWSGGGRRDTQYF. CDR3 in DNA: TGTGCCTGGAGTGGGGGCGGGAGAAGAGATACGCAGTATTTT.